The source of this T cell receptor beta chain is a study of OX40 agonist ivuxolimab in advanced cancers. Study as a whole: Every 2 weeks, ivuxolimab was infused into the patients intravenously at between 0.01 and 10 mg/kg. Averaging roughly 60 years in age, with a range of about 23 to 85, the cohort was approximately 83% male.

TCRdb keeps only in-frame clones here, not all; method: immunoSEQ multiplex PCR. The data contain 80,000 or so clones, more than 90% of them singletons. Looked up from germline, CDR1 is SGHNT and CDR2 is YENEEA. Trimming removed 1 base from V and 6 bases from J; junction bases left unmatched: 12. This CDR3 has 17 amino acids. Here the sequenced sample was CD4+ or CD8+ T cells sorted from blood, taken in a trial of the OX40 agonist ivuxolimab. The receptor was isolated from an adult with an advanced solid tumor such as melanoma, head and neck, liver or kidney cancer. The chain uses TRBV11-3 and TRBJ2-3, with TRBD2 matching over 8 bases. CDR3 loop: CASSLGLRGGPADTQYF. DNA of the CDR3: TGTGCCAGCAGCTTAGGTCTTCGGGGGGGCCCTGCCGATACGCAGTATTTT.